This TCR beta chain was captured by sequencing in a study of OX40 agonist ivuxolimab in advanced cancers. Using immunoSEQ multiplex PCR, the repertoire was profiled, and TCRdb retains in-frame clones only, with some absent. Among approximately 130,000 clones listed, around nine tenths were seen once. Whole-study findings and limits: The antigen specificity of the peripheral T cells (those that were expanded) was not determined.

Trimming took 7 bases from V and 2 from J, leaving 11 bases between them. Germline loops: CDR1 SQVTM, CDR2 ANQGSEA. CDR3 length: 12 residues. As to this clone: What it recognizes is unknown.

This TCR was recovered from an adult with an advanced solid tumor such as melanoma, head and neck, liver or kidney cancer. The sequenced sample was CD4+ or CD8+ T cells sorted from blood, obtained in a trial of the OX40 agonist ivuxolimab. V usage is TRBV29-1 and J usage is TRBJ1-2, with D perhaps matching TRBD1 (6 bases). CDR3 sequence (DNA): TGCAGCGCGGACAGTCGGAACTATGGCTACACCTTC. Translation: CSADSRNYGYTF.